These T cell receptor beta chains were read from a single sample in a study of blood T cell repertoires in COVID-19. Some clones are missing from TCRdb's copy, which holds only in-frame ones; the method was immunoSEQ multiplex PCR. The sample yields about 230,000 clones, 80% to 90% seen once. The sequencing sample was made of peripheral blood. These receptors all come from a man at least 80 years old with acute or convalescent COVID-19. CDR3s include the opening cysteine and the closing phenylalanine or tryptophan. D genes are given only for firm matches. The listing skips clone size in some rows; elsewhere it reads once, few, many or a size class.

j_call v_call d_call clone_size cdr3_nt cdr3_aa
TRBJ2-7 TRBV2 TRBD2 - TGTGCCAGCAGACCTTTAGCGGGGGGGGCCGAGCAGTACTTC CASRPLAGGAEQYF
TRBJ2-2 TRBV19 - - TGTGCCAGTAGCCCCGGGACATACACGGACACCGGGGAGCTGTTTTTT CASSPGTYTDTGELFF
TRBJ2-7 TRBV5-1 - - TGCGCCAGCAGCAGCGGGTACTCTGACAACAACGAGCAGTACTTC CASSSGYSDNNEQYF
TRBJ2-3 TRBV28 TRBD2 once TGTGCCAGCAGTTCCCGGACTAGCGGGAGGAACACAGATACGCAGTATTTT CASSSRTSGRNTDTQYF
TRBJ2-2 TRBV6-5 - - TGTGCCAGCAGTTACGAACGTTTGACTTCCCGGGAGCTGTTTTTT CASSYERLTSRELFF
TRBJ2-7 TRBV6-5 TRBD2 once TGTGCCAGCAGAAGGCTAGCGGGAGTTTTCCACGAGCAGTACTTC CASRRLAGVFHEQYF
TRBJ2-1 TRBV28 TRBD1 - TGTGCCAGCATCGGGACAGGGCGCCGGCAAACACCCGACAATGAGCAGTTCTTC CASIGTGRRQTPDNEQFF
TRBJ2-1 TRBV2 TRBD2 - TGTGCCACCTGCGGGGGACTAGCGGGATACAATGAGCAGTTCTTC CATCGGLAGYNEQFF
TRBJ1-3 TRBV2 - - TGTGCCAGCAGGACAGTCGAAGGAAACACCATATATTTT CASRTVEGNTIYF
TRBJ1-1 TRBV19 - - TGTGCCAGTAGTATATGGGGCGGGACGAACACTGAAGCTTTCTTT CASSIWGGTNTEAFF
TRBJ2-2 TRBV5-1 - - TGCGCCAGCAGCTTGGGGCAGGGCACCGGGGAGCTGTTTTTT CASSLGQGTGELFF
TRBJ1-6 TRBV12-5 - - TGTGCTAGTGGTTTGGTACGCAGGCCGAGCTCCTATAATTCACCCCTCCACTTT CASGLVRRPSSYNSPLHF
TRBJ1-6 TRBV6-1 - - TGTGCCAGCAGTGAAGTTGGAGGGACCCACTTT CASSEVGGTHF
TRBJ1-5 TRBV9 - - TGTGCCAGCAGCGTAGGTCAGGGGCAGCCCCAGCATTTT CASSVGQGQPQHF
TRBJ1-1 TRBV14 - - TGTGCCAGCAGCTTCGCCGGGTTGGGGAGCACTGAAGCTTTCTTT CASSFAGLGSTEAFF
TRBJ2-6 TRBV6-5 - - TGTGCCAGCAGTTACGACAGGCCGGCCGGGGCCAACGTCCTGACTTTC CASSYDRPAGANVLTF
TRBJ2-7 TRBV10-3 TRBD2 - TGTGCCATCAGTCCTACTAGCGGGAGGGACGAGCAGTACTTC CAISPTSGRDEQYF
TRBJ1-1 TRBV18 - - TGTGCCAGCTCACCAGCAGGGAACACTGAAGCTTTCTTT CASSPAGNTEAFF
TRBJ2-2 TRBV6-1 - - TGTGCCAGCAGTGAACTAGTGCGGGATTTCACCGGGGAGCTGTTTTTT CASSELVRDFTGELFF
TRBJ2-1 TRBV4-1 - - TGCGCCAGCAGCCAAGATTCAGTAGCCTCGGGCTACAATGAGCAGTTCTTC CASSQDSVASGYNEQFF
TRBJ1-5 TRBV3-1/TRBV3-2 TRBD1 - TGTGCCAGCAGCCGACAGGGGGGACAGCCCCAGCATTTT CASSRQGGQPQHF
TRBJ2-3 TRBV29-1 - - TGCAGCGTAACCCAGGGCAGCACAGATACGCAGTATTTT CSVTQGSTDTQYF
TRBJ1-2 TRBV20-1 TRBD1 few TGCAGTGCTATTGACAGGGGGAACTATGGCTACACCTTC CSAIDRGNYGYTF
TRBJ2-1 TRBV11-3 - - TGTGCCAGCAGCTTAGGGACGGGGAGCTCCTACAATGAGCAGTTCTTC CASSLGTGSSYNEQFF
TRBJ2-1 TRBV28 TRBD2 - TGTGCCAGCAGTTTATTTGCTAGCGGGAGAGGTAATGAGCAGTTCTTC CASSLFASGRGNEQFF
TRBJ2-1 TRBV2 - - TGTGCCAGCAGTGATTCTCAGACTCTCTTGGATGAGCAGTTCTTC CASSDSQTLLDEQFF
TRBJ2-3 TRBV7-2 - - TGTGCCAGCAGCTTAGCGGGGGGGCGTAACACAGATACGCAGTATTTT CASSLAGGRNTDTQYF
TRBJ1-5 TRBV15 - - TGTGCCACCAGCACAGGACAGAGCAATCAGCCCCAGCATTTT CATSTGQSNQPQHF
TRBJ1-3 TRBV19 - - TGTGCCAGTAGAGTGGGACACCTCTCTGGAAACACCATATATTTT CASRVGHLSGNTIYF
TRBJ2-1 TRBV5-1 - once TGCGCCAGCAGCTTGCTAGCAAGCGGGCAATCCTACAGTGAGCAGTTCTTC CASSLLASGQSYSEQFF
TRBJ2-2 TRBV6-1 - once TGTGCCAGCAGTGTAAACAGCGGTTCGAACACCGGGGAGCTGTTTTTT CASSVNSGSNTGELFF
TRBJ1-1 TRBV18 TRBD1 - TGTGCCAGCTCAGGCGGACAGGGTGTCACTGAAGCTTTCTTT CASSGGQGVTEAFF
TRBJ1-2 TRBV11-2 - - TGTGCCAGCAGCGCAACTTACAGGGTGGCCTATGGCTACACCTTC CASSATYRVAYGYTF
TRBJ2-4 TRBV2 - - TGTGCCAGCAGACAGACCCCCGGGGGGCAAAACATTCAGTACTTC CASRQTPGGQNIQYF
TRBJ2-1 TRBV10-3 TRBD1 - TGTGCCATCAGTGGGCCGACAGGGGGCGGTTACAATGAGCAGTTCTTC CAISGPTGGGYNEQFF
TRBJ1-5 TRBV7-9 TRBD1 - TGTGCCTGTGACAGGGACAATCAGCCCCAGCATTTT CACDRDNQPQHF
TRBJ1-2 TRBV19 - - TGTGCCAGTAGTCCCTCCTGGGGAAGGGGCTATGGCTACACCTTC CASSPSWGRGYGYTF
TRBJ2-5 TRBV3-1/TRBV3-2 TRBD1 - TGTGCCAGCAGCCAAGGATACCGGACAGGTTACGAGACCCAGTACTTC CASSQGYRTGYETQYF
TRBJ2-2 TRBV27 - - TGTGCCAGCAGTTTTCTCGGGGTTACCGGGGAGCTGTTTTTT CASSFLGVTGELFF
TRBJ2-2 TRBV10-3 TRBD2 - TGTGCCATCAGAGACGGACTAGCGGGGGGTGGCGGGGAGCTGTTTTTT CAIRDGLAGGGGELFF
TRBJ1-2 TRBV27 TRBD1 - TGTGCCAGCAGTTTACTCGGGACAGGGGGCCAAGGCTACACCTTC CASSLLGTGGQGYTF
TRBJ2-2 TRBV28 TRBD2 - TGTGCCAGCAGTAGTAGCGGGGCGAACACCGGGGAGCTGTTTTTT CASSSSGANTGELFF
TRBJ1-5 TRBV3-1/TRBV3-2 - - TGTGCCAGCAGCCAGAGTGGGACTGTTGGGCTTCTGAGCAATCAGCCCCAGCATTTT CASSQSGTVGLLSNQPQHF
TRBJ2-5 TRBV27 - - TGTGCCAGCAGTCCTTTTAGCGGAACGTACCAAGAGACCCAGTACTTC CASSPFSGTYQETQYF
TRBJ2-3 TRBV5-1 - - TGCGCCAGCAGCTTGGGGCCGGGGTTCGGTCTTGTCACAGATACGCAGTATTTT CASSLGPGFGLVTDTQYF
TRBJ2-7 TRBV6-5 - - TGTGCCAGCGGCACCTACGAGCAGTACTTC CASGTYEQYF
TRBJ2-3 TRBV28 - - TGTGCCAGCAGTTTAAGGGGTTTGGTGTCAGATACGCAGTATTTT CASSLRGLVSDTQYF
TRBJ2-1 TRBV19 TRBD1 - TGTGCCAGTAAAGGACAGGGCAAAGACGAGCAGTTCTTC CASKGQGKDEQFF
TRBJ1-2 TRBV6-5 - - TGTGCCAGCAGTTACTCTCGCAGGGGTGCTTATGGCTACACCTTC CASSYSRRGAYGYTF
TRBJ2-1 TRBV5-1 TRBD2 - TGCGCCAGCAGCTTACTAGCGGGAGGGCCTCGCGATGAGCAGTTCTTC CASSLLAGGPRDEQFF
TRBJ2-7 TRBV5-1 - - TGCGCCAGCAGCTTGGGGCCCCAGAATCAAATCTCCTACGAGCAGTACTTC CASSLGPQNQISYEQYF
TRBJ1-2 TRBV29-1 - - TGCAGCGTTGAAGATCTCGGTTTTTATGGCTACACCTTC CSVEDLGFYGYTF
TRBJ2-7 TRBV10-2 - - TGCGCCAGCAACGCGGGGACGGGGGAGCAGTACTTC CASNAGTGEQYF
TRBJ1-1 TRBV25-1 - - TGTGCCAGCAGTCAGGGAGGGTTGAACACTGAAGCTTTCTTT CASSQGGLNTEAFF
TRBJ1-4 TRBV5-1 - - TGCGCCAGCAGCTTGGCCGAAGGAGACCGAAATGAAAAACTGTTTTTT CASSLAEGDRNEKLFF